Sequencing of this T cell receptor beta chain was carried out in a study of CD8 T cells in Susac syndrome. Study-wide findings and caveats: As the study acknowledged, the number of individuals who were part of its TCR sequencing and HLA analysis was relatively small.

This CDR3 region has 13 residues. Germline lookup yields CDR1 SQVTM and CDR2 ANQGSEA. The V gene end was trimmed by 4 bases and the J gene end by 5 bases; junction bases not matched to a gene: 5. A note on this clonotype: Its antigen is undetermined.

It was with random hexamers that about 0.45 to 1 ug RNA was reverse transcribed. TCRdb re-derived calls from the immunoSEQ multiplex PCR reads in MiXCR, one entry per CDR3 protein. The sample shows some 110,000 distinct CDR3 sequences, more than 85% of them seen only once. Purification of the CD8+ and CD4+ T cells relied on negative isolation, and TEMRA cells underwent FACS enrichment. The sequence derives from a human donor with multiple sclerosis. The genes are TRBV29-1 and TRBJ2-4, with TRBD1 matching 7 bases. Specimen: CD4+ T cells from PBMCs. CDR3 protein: CSVAWDSQNIQYF. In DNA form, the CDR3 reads TGCAGCGTTGCCTGGGACAGCCAAAACATTCAGTACTTC. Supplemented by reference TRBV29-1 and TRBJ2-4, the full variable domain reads SAVISQKPSRDICQRGTSLTIQCQVDSQVTMMFWYRQQPGQSLTLIATANQGSEATYESGFVIDKFPISRPNLTFSTLTVSNMSPEDSSIYLCSVAWDSQNIQYFGAGTRLSVL.